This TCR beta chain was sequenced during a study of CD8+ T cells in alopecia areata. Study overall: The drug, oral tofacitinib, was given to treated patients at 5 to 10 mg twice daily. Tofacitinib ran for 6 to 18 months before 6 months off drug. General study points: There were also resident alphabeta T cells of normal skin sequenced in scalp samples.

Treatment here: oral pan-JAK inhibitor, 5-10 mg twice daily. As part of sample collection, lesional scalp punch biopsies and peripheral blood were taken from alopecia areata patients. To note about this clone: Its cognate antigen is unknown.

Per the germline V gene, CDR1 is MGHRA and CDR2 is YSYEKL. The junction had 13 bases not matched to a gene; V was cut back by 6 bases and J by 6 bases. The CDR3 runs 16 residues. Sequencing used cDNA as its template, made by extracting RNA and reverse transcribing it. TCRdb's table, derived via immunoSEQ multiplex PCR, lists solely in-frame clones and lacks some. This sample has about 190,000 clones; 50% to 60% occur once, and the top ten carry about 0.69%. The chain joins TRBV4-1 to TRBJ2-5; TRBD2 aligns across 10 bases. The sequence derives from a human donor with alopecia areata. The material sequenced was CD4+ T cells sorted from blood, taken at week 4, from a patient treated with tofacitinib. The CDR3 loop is CASRDMKREGGKTQYF. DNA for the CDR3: TGCGCCAGCAGAGACATGAAGCGGGAGGGCGGGAAGACCCAGTACTTC.